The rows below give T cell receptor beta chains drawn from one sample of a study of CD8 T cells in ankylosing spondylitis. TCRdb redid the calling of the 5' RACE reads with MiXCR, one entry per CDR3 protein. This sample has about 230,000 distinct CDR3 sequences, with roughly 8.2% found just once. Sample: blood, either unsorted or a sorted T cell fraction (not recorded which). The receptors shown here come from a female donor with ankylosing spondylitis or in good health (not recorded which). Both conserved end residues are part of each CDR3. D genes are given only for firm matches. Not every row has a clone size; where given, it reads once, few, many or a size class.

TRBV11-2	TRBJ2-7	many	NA	CASSPERAAYEQYF	TGTGCCAGCAGCCCTGAGCGGGCCGCCTACGAGCAGTACTTC
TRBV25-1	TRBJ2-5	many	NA	CASSEWGDPQETQYF	TGTGCCAGCAGTGAATGGGGAGACCCCCAAGAGACCCAGTACTTC
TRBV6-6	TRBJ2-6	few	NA	CASSPGSGGANVLTF	TGTGCCAGCAGTCCCGGGTCGGGAGGGGCCAACGTCCTGACTTTC
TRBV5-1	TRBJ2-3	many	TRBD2	CASSLSGSAPDTQYF	TGCGCCAGCAGCCTTAGCGGGAGTGCCCCAGATACGCAGTATTTT
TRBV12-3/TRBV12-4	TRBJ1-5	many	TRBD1	CASSFGQDRQPQHF	TGTGCCAGCAGTTTCGGACAGGACAGGCAGCCCCAGCATTTT
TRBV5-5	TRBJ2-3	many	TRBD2	CASSRTSGGGTDTQYF	TGTGCCAGCAGCCGGACTAGCGGAGGAGGGACAGATACGCAGTATTTT
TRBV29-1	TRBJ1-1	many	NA	CSVEGTVMNTEAFF	TGCAGCGTTGAAGGGACGGTTATGAACACTGAAGCTTTCTTT
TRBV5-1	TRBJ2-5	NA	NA	CASSLEVQETQYF	TGCGCCAGCAGCTTGGAGGTCCAGGAGACCCAGTACTTC
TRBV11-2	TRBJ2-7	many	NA	CASSLEGGSYEQYF	TGTGCCAGCAGCTTAGAAGGAGGTTCCTACGAGCAGTACTTC
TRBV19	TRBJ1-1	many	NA	CASSIARDGKGNTEAFF	TGTGCCAGTAGTATAGCGCGGGACGGCAAAGGGAACACTGAAGCTTTCTTT
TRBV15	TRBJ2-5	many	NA	CATSWGAREETQYF	TGTGCCACCAGCTGGGGGGCCAGGGAAGAGACCCAGTACTTC
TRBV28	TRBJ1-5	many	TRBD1	CASSGRDRVDQPQHF	TGTGCCAGCAGTGGACGGGACAGGGTCGATCAGCCCCAGCATTTT
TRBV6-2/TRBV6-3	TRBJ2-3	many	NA	CASSYSRGSHYSTDTQYF	TGTGCCAGCAGTTACTCGAGGGGTTCTCATTACAGCACAGATACGCAGTATTTT
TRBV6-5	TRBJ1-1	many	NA	CASSSTTAWRVNTEAFF	TGTGCCAGCAGTTCCACGACAGCTTGGCGTGTGAACACTGAAGCTTTCTTT
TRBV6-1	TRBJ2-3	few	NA	CASSKGLGDTDTQYF	TGTGCCAGCAGTAAAGGCCTGGGGGACACAGATACGCAGTATTTT
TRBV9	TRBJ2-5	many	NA	CASSETSDIFRTQYF	TGTGCCAGCAGCGAGACTAGTGATATTTTCCGGACCCAGTACTTC
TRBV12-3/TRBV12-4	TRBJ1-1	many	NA	CASSLSGGTSWFAEAFF	TGTGCCAGCAGTTTAAGTGGAGGGACCTCCTGGTTTGCTGAAGCTTTCTTT
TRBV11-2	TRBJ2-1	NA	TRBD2	CASSRWTSGSLPNEQFF	TGTGCCAGCAGCCGTTGGACTAGCGGGAGCCTCCCCAATGAGCAGTTCTTC
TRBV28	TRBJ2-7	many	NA	CASSRGDSGRQYF	TGTGCCAGCAGTCGAGGGGACTCAGGGCGCCAGTACTTC
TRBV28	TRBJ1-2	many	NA	CASKGPHPGGYTF	TGTGCCAGCAAGGGACCTCATCCCGGTGGCTACACCTTC
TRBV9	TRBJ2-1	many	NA	CASSSVTTGGFYNEQFF	TGTGCCAGCAGCTCCGTGACAACCGGTGGCTTTTACAATGAGCAGTTCTTC
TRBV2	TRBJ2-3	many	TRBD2	CASQREGFTDTQYF	TGTGCCAGCCAGCGGGAGGGATTCACAGATACGCAGTATTTT
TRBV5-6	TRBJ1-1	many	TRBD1	CASSLVGTAINTEAFF	TGTGCCAGCAGCTTGGTGGGGACAGCGATCAACACTGAAGCTTTCTTT
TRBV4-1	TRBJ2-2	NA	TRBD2	CASSQEPSGSGELFF	TGCGCCAGCAGCCAAGAGCCTAGCGGGTCCGGGGAGCTGTTTTTT
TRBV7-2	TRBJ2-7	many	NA	CASSAGLNDEQYF	TGTGCCAGCAGCGCCGGACTAAACGACGAGCAGTACTTC
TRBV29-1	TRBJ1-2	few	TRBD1	CSGGQGNYGYTF	TGCAGCGGTGGACAGGGGAACTATGGCTACACCTTC
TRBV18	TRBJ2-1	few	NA	CASSPSGTEDNEQFF	TGTGCCAGCTCACCTTCCGGGACGGAGGACAATGAGCAGTTCTTC
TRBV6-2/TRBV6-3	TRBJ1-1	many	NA	CASSYPGGTEAFF	TGTGCCAGCAGTTACCCGGGGGGCACTGAAGCTTTCTTT
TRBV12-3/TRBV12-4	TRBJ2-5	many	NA	CASSPSTDSQETQYF	TGTGCCAGCAGTCCCTCCACAGACAGCCAAGAGACCCAGTACTTC
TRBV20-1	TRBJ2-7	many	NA	CSAMGGGRYEQYF	TGCAGTGCCATGGGCGGCGGGCGCTACGAGCAGTACTTC
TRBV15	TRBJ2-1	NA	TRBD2	CATSMAGGPYNAQFF	TGTGCCACCAGCATGGCGGGAGGGCCCTACAATGCGCAGTTCTTC
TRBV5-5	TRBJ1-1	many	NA	CASSLAAGHTEAFF	TGTGCCAGCAGCTTGGCGGCCGGGCACACTGAAGCTTTCTTT
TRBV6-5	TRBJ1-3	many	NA	CASSLGGGGNTIYF	TGTGCCAGCAGTTTGGGGGGAGGGGGAAACACCATATATTTT
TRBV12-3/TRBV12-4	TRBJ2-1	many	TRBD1	CASSLVQGAYEQFF	TGTGCCAGCAGTTTAGTACAGGGGGCATATGAGCAGTTCTTC
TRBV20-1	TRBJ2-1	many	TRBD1	CSAPPQGVGNEQFF	TGCAGTGCGCCGCCACAGGGGGTGGGGAATGAGCAGTTCTTC
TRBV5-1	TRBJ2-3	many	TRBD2	CASHQGTSGTTDTQYF	TGCGCCAGCCATCAGGGCACTAGCGGGACGACAGATACGCAGTATTTT
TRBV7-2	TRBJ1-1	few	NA	CASSLGGGETFF	TGTGCCAGCAGCTTGGGCGGGGGCGAGACTTTCTTT
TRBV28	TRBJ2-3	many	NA	CASSQLRGPDTQYF	TGTGCCAGCAGCCAACTCAGGGGCCCAGATACGCAGTATTTT
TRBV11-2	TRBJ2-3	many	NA	CASSLPTTDTQYF	TGTGCCAGCAGCTTACCAACCACGGATACGCAGTATTTT
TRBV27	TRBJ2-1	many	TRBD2	CASSPTSDSYNEQFF	TGTGCCAGCAGCCCTACTAGCGACTCCTACAATGAGCAGTTCTTC
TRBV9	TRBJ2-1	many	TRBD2	CASSVPLAGVDEQFF	TGTGCCAGCAGCGTTCCCTTAGCGGGAGTCGATGAGCAGTTCTTC
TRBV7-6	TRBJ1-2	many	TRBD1	CASSGGQGHYGYTF	TGTGCCAGCAGCGGGGGACAGGGCCACTATGGCTACACCTTC